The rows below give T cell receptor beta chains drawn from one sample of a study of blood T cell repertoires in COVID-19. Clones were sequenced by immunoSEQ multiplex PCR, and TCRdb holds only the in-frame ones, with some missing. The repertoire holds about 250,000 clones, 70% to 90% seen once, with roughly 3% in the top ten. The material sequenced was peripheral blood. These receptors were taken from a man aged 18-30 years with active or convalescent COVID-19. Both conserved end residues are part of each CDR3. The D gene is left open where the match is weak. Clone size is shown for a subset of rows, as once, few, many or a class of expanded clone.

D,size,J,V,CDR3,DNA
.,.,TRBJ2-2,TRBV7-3,CASSPRFGELFF,TGTGCCAGCAGCCCGAGGTTCGGGGAGCTGTTTTTT
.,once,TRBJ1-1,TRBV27,CASSVQGRTEAFF,TGTGCCAGCAGTGTACAGGGTCGCACTGAAGCTTTCTTT
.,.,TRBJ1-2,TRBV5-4,CASSPAGSFNYGYTF,TGTGCCAGCAGCCCGGCAGGGTCTTTTAACTATGGCTACACCTTC
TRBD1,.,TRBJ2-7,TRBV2,CAGRQGSYEQYF,TGTGCCGGGAGACAGGGTTCCTACGAGCAGTACTTC
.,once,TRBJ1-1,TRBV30,CAWRRNREPGTEAFF,TGTGCCTGGAGACGTAACAGGGAACCGGGCACTGAAGCTTTCTTT
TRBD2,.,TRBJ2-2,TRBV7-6,CASSPRTSGGVTGELFF,TGTGCCAGCAGCCCCAGGACTAGCGGGGGGGTCACCGGGGAGCTGTTTTTT
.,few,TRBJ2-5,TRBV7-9,CASSLVLGTQYF,TGTGCCAGCAGCTTAGTACTCGGGACCCAGTACTTC
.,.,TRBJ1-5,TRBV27,CASGYYRAGQPQHF,TGTGCCAGCGGCTATTACAGGGCCGGGCAGCCCCAGCATTTT
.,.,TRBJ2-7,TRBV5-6,CASSSGGDLGYYEQYF,TGTGCCAGCAGCTCCGGCGGGGACCTCGGGTACTACGAGCAGTACTTC
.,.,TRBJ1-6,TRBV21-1,CASSNQGGPYYNSPLHF,TGTGCCAGCAGCAACCAAGGGGGCCCGTACTATAATTCACCCCTCCACTTT
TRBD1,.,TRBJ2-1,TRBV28,CASSLWRQGARDEQFF,TGTGCCAGCAGTTTATGGAGACAGGGGGCACGGGATGAGCAGTTCTTC
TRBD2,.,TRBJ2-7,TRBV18,CASSFARTSSYEQYF,TGTGCCAGCTCTTTCGCTCGGACTAGCAGCTACGAGCAGTACTTC
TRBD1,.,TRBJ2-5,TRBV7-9,CASSLPAGGGETQYF,TGTGCCAGCAGCTTACCTGCAGGGGGCGGGGAGACCCAGTACTTC
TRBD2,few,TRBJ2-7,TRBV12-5,CASGFRSIPGLAGVSYEQYF,TGTGCTAGTGGTTTCCGCTCTATCCCGGGACTAGCGGGGGTCTCCTACGAGCAGTACTTC
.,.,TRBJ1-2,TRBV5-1,CASSLARQGGNGYTF,TGCGCCAGCAGCTTGGCTCGCCAGGGTGGCAATGGCTACACCTTC
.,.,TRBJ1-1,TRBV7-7,CASSSGVNTEAFF,TGTGCCAGCAGCTCGGGGGTGAACACTGAAGCTTTCTTT
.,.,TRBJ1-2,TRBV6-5,CASSYTGNYGYTF,TGTGCCAGCAGTTACACAGGGAACTATGGCTACACCTTC
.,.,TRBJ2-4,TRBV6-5,CASMQGNIQYF,TGTGCCAGCATGCAGGGTAACATTCAGTACTTC
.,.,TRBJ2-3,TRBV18,CASSLPGLRGDTQYF,TGTGCCAGCTCGCTACCGGGACTTAGGGGAGATACGCAGTATTTT
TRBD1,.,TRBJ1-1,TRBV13,CASSSTGTGGFEAFF,TGTGCCAGCAGCTCTACCGGGACAGGGGGCTTTGAAGCTTTCTTT
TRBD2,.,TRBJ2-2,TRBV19,CASSFAGLAGVGVAGELFF,TGTGCCAGTAGTTTCGCGGGACTAGCGGGAGTAGGTGTGGCCGGGGAGCTGTTTTTT
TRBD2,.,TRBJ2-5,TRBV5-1,CASSLWAGGQETQYF,TGCGCCAGCAGCTTGTGGGCGGGAGGGCAAGAGACCCAGTACTTC
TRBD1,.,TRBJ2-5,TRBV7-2,CASSSRRTGVGETQYF,TGTGCCAGCAGCTCAAGGAGGACAGGGGTGGGAGAGACCCAGTACTTC
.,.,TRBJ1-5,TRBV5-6,CASSLEVGRADSNQPQHF,TGTGCCAGCAGCTTGGAGGTCGGCAGGGCCGATAGCAATCAGCCCCAGCATTTT
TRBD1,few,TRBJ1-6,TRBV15,CATSKDRGDNSPLHF,TGTGCCACCAGCAAAGACAGGGGAGACAATTCACCCCTCCACTTT
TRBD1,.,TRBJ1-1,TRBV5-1,CASRPGTGATEAFF,TGCGCCAGCCGGCCCGGGACAGGGGCCACTGAAGCTTTCTTT
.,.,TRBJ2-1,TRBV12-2,CASRSRSAGGSSYNEQFF,TGTGCAAGTCGCTCCCGGAGCGCGGGAGGTAGCTCCTACAATGAGCAGTTCTTC
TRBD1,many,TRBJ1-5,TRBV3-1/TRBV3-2,CASSRTGGDQPQHF,TGTGCCAGCAGCCGGACAGGGGGCGATCAGCCCCAGCATTTT
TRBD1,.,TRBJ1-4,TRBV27,CASSLGDRVAEKLFF,TGTGCCAGCAGTCTGGGGGACAGGGTCGCCGAAAAACTGTTTTTT
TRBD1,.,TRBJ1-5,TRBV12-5,CASGYSPGTGFGQPQHF,TGTGCTAGTGGTTATTCCCCCGGGACAGGGTTTGGGCAGCCCCAGCATTTT
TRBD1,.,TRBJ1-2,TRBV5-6,CASSSHTGQGFYGYTF,TGTGCCAGCAGCTCTCACACGGGACAGGGTTTTTATGGCTACACCTTC
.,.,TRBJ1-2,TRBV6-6,CASSYSMTDHYGYTF,TGTGCCAGCAGTTACTCGATGACTGATCACTATGGCTACACCTTC
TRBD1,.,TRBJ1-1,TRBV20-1,CSASWTGGGTTEAFF,TGCAGTGCTAGTTGGACAGGGGGGGGGACCACTGAAGCTTTCTTT
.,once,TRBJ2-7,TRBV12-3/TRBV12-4,CASSFGDYEQYF,TGTGCCAGCAGTTTCGGGGACTACGAGCAGTACTTC
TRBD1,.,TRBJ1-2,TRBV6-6,CASIPRDRDGYTF,TGTGCCAGCATCCCCCGGGACAGGGATGGCTACACCTTC